Below, 10 T cell receptor beta chains from the same sample are listed, as sequenced in a study of shared clonotypes between healthy human individuals. The assay was immunoSEQ multiplex PCR, and TCRdb's table has in-frame clones only and misses some. The sample carries millions of clones, more than 90% recorded once. The specimen sequenced was naive CD4+ T cells sorted from blood. Regarding subset: CD45RA+ positively selected. The receptors were gathered from a man aged 18 to 30 in good health.

J is TRBJ1-5 and V is TRBV6-4; 8 bases line up with TRBD1. Trimming took 6 bases from V and 5 from J; bases not matched to a gene: 3. This CDR3 is built from 13 residues. The germline V gene encodes CDR1 MRHNA and CDR2 SNTAGT. CDR3 DNA sequence: TGTGCCAGCAGCGAGGACAGGGATCAGCCCCAGCATTTT. Amino acids: CASSEDRDQPQHF.

V is TRBV9 and J is TRBJ2-7; TRBD1 or TRBD2 may be the D gene (7 bases each). Trimming left V 3 bases short and J 7 bases short, with 17 bases between. Germline CDR1 SGDLS, CDR2 YYNGEE. This CDR3 comprises 14 residues. CDR3: CASSAWEGAREQYF. Here the CDR3 DNA reads TGTGCCAGCAGCGCCTGGGAGGGGGCGCGGGAGCAGTACTTC. Complete variable domain (other parts from reference TRBV9 and TRBJ2-7): DSGVTQTPKHLITATGQRVTLRCSPRSGDLSVYWYQQSLDQGLQFLIQYYNGEERAKGNILERFSAQQFPDLHSELNLSSLELGDSALYFCASSAWEGAREQYFGPGTRLTVT.

The chain recombines TRBV28 with TRBJ2-7; 7 bases align to TRBD1. The J segment lost 7 bases and the V segment lost 2 bases, leaving 14 bases of the junction unmatched. The germline CDR1 and CDR2 sequences are MDHEN and SYDVKM. The CDR3 has 16 amino acids. The CDR3: CASSLGGRTGTGEQYF. CDR3 DNA sequence: TGTGCCAGCAGTTTAGGGGGTAGGACAGGAACGGGAGAGCAGTACTTC.

The J gene is TRBJ2-4, the V gene TRBV5-4, with 9 nucleotides matching TRBD1. The CDR3 has 16 amino acids. Trimming at V came to 3 bases and at J to 3 bases, leaving 7 bases not matched to a gene. Germline V gene data show CDR1 as SGHNT and CDR2 as YYREEE (reference sequence). The CDR3: CASSSTGQGSKNIQYF. As DNA, the CDR3 is TGTGCCAGCAGCTCGACTGGACAGGGGAGCAAAAACATTCAGTACTTC.

This chain uses TRBV7-6 with TRBJ2-2; 10 bases are a match to TRBD2. J gave up 1 base and V 5 bases, and 10 bases lay outside the gene matches. This CDR3 is built from 18 residues. Germline loops: CDR1 SGHVS, CDR2 FNYEAQ. The CDR3 DNA reads TGTGCCAGCAGCCGGAGGGTGGCTAGCGGGGGGAACACCGGGGAGCTGTTTTTT. It codes for CASSRRVASGGNTGELFF.

To note about this clone: Other DNA variants within this sample encode the same CDR3. The CDR3 DNA reads as TGTGCCAGCAGTGAGTACACAGATACGCAGTATTTT. Residues: CASSEYTDTQYF. The J gene is TRBJ2-3, the V gene TRBV2, with D hard to call. Looked up from germline, CDR1 is SNHLY and CDR2 is FYNNEI. V shed 3 bases and J shed 2 bases, with 3 bases lying between them. The length of the CDR3 is 12 residues.

The V call is TRBV7-6, the J call TRBJ2-7; 11 nucleotides match TRBD2. Germline V gene data show CDR1 as SGHVS and CDR2 as FNYEAQ. The CDR3 has 18 residues. The V and J ends lost 2 bases and 4 bases, in that order; junction bases with no gene match: 13. In DNA, the CDR3 is TGTGCCAGCAGCTTATTAGCGGGGGGGCTAAATCCATCGTACGAGCAGTACTTC. This translates into CASSLLAGGLNPSYEQYF.

The rearrangement uses TRBV2 and TRBJ1-1; no clear D gene. CDR1 and CDR2 from the germline V gene are SNHLY and FYNNEI. With 5 bases removed from V and 1 base from J, the gap between germline ends came to 8 bases. This CDR3 has 13 residues. The CDR3 protein is CASSTQTNTEAFF. The DNA for the CDR3 is TGTGCCAGCAGTACACAGACGAACACTGAAGCTTTCTTT. The complete variable domain, with remaining parts taken from reference TRBV2 and TRBJ1-1, reads EPEVTQTPSHQVTQMGQEVILRCVPISNHLYFYWYRQILGQKVEFLVSFYNNEISEKSEIFDDQFSVERPDGSNFTLKIRSTKLEDSAMYFCASSTQTNTEAFFGQGTRLTVV.

The V gene is TRBV6-5, the J gene TRBJ2-6; no definite D call. Per germline, CDR1 MNHEY and CDR2 SVGAGI. This CDR3 has 15 amino acids. V was shortened by 5 bases and J by 4 bases, with 12 bases between the two germline ends. CDR3 coding DNA: TGTGCCAGCAGTCCAGCCACGCTCGGGGCCAACGTCCTGACTTTC. This gives the protein CASSPATLGANVLTF.

V usage is TRBV27 and J usage is TRBJ1-6; D gene unclear. Trimming stripped 5 bases from V and 10 bases from J, with 15 bases between. The CDR3 loop spans 14 amino acids. Germline loops: CDR1 MNHEY, CDR2 SMNVEV (reference sequence). CDR3 sequence (DNA): TGTGCCAGCAGTCCGCAGGAGGTTCTCTCACCCCTCCACTTT. Amino acids: CASSPQEVLSPLHF.